This T cell receptor (beta chain) appears in the sequencing data of a study of T and B cells in COVID-19 patients. Looking at the study overall: Critical illness requiring mechanical ventilation or extracorporeal membrane oxygenation affected 12 of 20 active-infection patients.

Each TRB amplification used roughly 250-550 ng of genomic DNA from blood. Multiplex PCR with BIOMED2 TRB-A/B primer pools amplified TRB rearrangements. TCRdb re-called the multiplex PCR reads with MiXCR, one entry per CDR3 protein. The sample has about 14,000 distinct CDR3 sequences; 29% are singletons. Looked up from germline, CDR1 is MDHEN and CDR2 is SYDVKM. This CDR3 region has 14 residues. V was trimmed by 6 bases and J by 5 bases, leaving 13 bases between them. Study results and caveats: Patients with COVID-19 reportedly showed strongly skewed T cell receptor beta variable and joining gene usage. There were over 2,000 TCR clusters exclusive to the recovered cohort, some 30 with low generation probability. Active COVID-19 showed highly clonal TRB repertoires; recovery showed diversity and richness above healthy donors.

A single count supports this clonotype. Its target is unknown. The source of this sequence is a human donor who had recovered from COVID-19. V is TRBV28 and J is TRBJ2-2; a possible D gene is TRBD1 (5 bases). Sequences were obtained from blood. The CDR3 here is CASSDSGQTGELFF. The CDR3 DNA reads TGTGCCAGCAGCGACAGTGGGCAGACCGGGGAGCTGTTTTTT.